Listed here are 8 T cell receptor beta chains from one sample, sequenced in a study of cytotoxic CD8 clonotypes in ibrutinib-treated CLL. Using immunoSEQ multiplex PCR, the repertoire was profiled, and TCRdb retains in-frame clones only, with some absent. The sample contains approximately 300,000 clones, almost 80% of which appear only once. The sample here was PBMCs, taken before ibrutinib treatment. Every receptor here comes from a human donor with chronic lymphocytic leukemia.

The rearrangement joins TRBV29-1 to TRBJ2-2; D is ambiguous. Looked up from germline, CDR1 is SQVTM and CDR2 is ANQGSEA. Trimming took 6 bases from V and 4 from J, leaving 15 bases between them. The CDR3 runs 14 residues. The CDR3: CSVQPGRGTGELFF. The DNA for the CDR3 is TGCAGCGTCCAGCCTGGACGAGGCACCGGGGAGCTGTTTTTT.

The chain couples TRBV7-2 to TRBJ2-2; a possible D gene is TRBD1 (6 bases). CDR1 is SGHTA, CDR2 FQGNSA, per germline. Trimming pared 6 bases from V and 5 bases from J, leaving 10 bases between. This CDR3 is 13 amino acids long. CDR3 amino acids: CASRTDRTGELFF. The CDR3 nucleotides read TGTGCCAGCAGGACAGACAGGACCGGGGAGCTGTTTTTT.

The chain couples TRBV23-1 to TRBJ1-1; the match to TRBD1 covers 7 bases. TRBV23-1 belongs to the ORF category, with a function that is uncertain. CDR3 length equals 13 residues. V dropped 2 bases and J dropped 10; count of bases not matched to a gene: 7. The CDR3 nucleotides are TGCGCCAGCAGTCAAGCACATCAGGGGGGAGCTTTCTTT. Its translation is CASSQAHQGGAFF.

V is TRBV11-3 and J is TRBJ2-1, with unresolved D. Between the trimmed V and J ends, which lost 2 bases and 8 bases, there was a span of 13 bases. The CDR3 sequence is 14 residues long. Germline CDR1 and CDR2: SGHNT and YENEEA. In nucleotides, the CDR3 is TGTGCCAGCAGCTTAAACCAGCCCAGCGATGAGCAGTTCTTC. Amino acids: CASSLNQPSDEQFF.

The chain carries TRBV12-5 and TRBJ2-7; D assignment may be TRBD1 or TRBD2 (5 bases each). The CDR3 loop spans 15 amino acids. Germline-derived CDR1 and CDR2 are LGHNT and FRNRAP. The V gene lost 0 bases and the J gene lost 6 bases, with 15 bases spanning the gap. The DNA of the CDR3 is TGTGCTAGTGGTTTGGTAGTCTCCAGGGAGTTCGAGCAGTACTTC. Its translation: CASGLVVSREFEQYF.

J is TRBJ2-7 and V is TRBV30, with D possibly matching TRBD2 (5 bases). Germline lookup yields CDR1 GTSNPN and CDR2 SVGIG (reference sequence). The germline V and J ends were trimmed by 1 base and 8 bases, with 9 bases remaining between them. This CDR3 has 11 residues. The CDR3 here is CAWSEGDQQYF. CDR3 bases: TGTGCCTGGAGTGAGGGAGACCAGCAGTACTTC.

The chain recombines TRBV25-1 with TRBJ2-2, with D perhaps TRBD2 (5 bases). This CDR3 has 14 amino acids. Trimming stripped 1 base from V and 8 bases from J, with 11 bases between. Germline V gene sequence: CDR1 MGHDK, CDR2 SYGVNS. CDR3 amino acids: CASSELATTGELFF. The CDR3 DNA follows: TGTGCCAGCAGTGAATTAGCGACAACTGGGGAGCTGTTTTTT.

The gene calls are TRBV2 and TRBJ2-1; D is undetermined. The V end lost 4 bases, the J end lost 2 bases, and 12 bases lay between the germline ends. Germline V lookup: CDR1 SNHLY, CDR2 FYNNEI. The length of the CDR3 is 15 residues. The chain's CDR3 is CASSVIAAPYNEQFF. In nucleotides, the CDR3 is TGTGCCAGCAGTGTAATAGCTGCTCCCTACAATGAGCAGTTCTTC.